These 2 T cell receptor beta chains were all obtained from the same sample, sequenced in a study of T cell changes during pregnancy in multiple sclerosis. The table came from immunoSEQ multiplex PCR; TCRdb's copy has only in-frame clones and leaves some out. The table has over 35,000 clones, 75% to 95% seen once. Sequenced material: CD4+ T cells from peripheral blood mononuclear cells, taken in the third trimester of pregnancy. Receptors originate from a female donor with multiple sclerosis, enrolled in a pregnancy study.

The rearrangement joins TRBV5-1 to TRBJ2-7, with 11 bases fitting TRBD2. Germline trimming cut 4 bases from V and 5 bases from J; bases unmatched to any gene: 8. The germline V gene encodes CDR1 SGHRS and CDR2 YFSETQ. The CDR3 is 15 amino acids. The CDR3 reads CASSVTSGSTHEQYF. The CDR3, as DNA: TGCGCCAGCAGCGTAACTAGCGGGAGTACCCACGAGCAGTACTTC. Full variable domain (missing parts from reference TRBV5-1 and TRBJ2-7): KAGVTQTPRYLIKTRGQQVTLSCSPISGHRSVSWYQQTPGQGLQFLFEYFSETQRNKGNFPGRFSGRQFSNSRSEMNVSTLELGDSALYLCASSVTSGSTHEQYFGPGTRLTVT.

The gene calls are TRBV10-2 and TRBJ2-2, with TRBD2 identical over 7 bases. The CDR3 spans 16 residues. CDR1 and CDR2 (germline): WSHSY, SAAADI. V lost 5 bases and J lost 0; bases outside the gene matches: 6. CDR3: CASSKAGTTNTGELFF. In nucleotides, the CDR3 is TGCGCCAGCAGTAAAGCCGGGACTACGAACACCGGGGAGCTGTTTTTT.